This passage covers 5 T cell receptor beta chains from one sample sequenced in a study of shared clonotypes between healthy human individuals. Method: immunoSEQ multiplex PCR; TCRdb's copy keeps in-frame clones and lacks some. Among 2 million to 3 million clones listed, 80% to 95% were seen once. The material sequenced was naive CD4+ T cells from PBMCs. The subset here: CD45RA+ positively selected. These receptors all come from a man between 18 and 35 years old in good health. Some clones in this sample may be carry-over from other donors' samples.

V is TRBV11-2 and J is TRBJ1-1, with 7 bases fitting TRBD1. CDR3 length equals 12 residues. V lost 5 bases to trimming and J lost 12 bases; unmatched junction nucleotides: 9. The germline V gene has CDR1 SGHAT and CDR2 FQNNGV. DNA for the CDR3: TGTGCCAGCAGCGGAGAGGGACAGAGACCTTTCTTT. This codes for CASSGEGQRPFF.

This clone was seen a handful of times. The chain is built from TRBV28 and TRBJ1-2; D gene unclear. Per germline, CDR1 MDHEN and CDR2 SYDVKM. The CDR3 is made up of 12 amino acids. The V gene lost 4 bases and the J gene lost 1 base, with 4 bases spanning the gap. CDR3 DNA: TGTGCCAGCAGTTCACTTAACTATGGCTACACCTTC. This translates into CASSSLNYGYTF.

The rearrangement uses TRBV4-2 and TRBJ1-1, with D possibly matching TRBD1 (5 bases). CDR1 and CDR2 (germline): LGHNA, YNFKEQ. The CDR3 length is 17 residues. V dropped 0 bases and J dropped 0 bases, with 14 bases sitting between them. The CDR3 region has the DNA TGTGCCAGCAGCCAAGATTCGGGTGGGGCCATGAACACTGAAGCTTTCTTT. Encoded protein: CASSQDSGGAMNTEAFF.

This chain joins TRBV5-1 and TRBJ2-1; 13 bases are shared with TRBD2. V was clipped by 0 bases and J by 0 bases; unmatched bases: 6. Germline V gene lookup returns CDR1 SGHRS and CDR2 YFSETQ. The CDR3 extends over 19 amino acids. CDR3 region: CASSLAGTSGTYSYNEQFF. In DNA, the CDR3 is TGCGCCAGCAGCTTGGCCGGGACTAGCGGGACTTACTCCTACAATGAGCAGTTCTTC.

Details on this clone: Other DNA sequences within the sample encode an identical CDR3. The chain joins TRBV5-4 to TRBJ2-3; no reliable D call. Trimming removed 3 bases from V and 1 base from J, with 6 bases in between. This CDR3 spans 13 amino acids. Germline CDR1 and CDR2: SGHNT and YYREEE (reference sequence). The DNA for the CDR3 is TGTGCCAGCAGCTGGAAGGGCACAGATACGCAGTATTTT. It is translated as CASSWKGTDTQYF.